The 2 T cell receptor beta chains in this list originate from one sample, sequenced in a study of human T cells and chemical hapten exposure. Time point of the sample: patch test 3, about 24 weeks after DPC sensitization. Treatment of the sample: therapeutic diphenylcyclopropenone sensitization with weekly scalp DPC. One entry per CDR3 protein results from TCRdb running MiXCR on the RACE reads. Altogether more than 150,000 distinct CDR3 sequences are present, about 25% being singletons, with the ten largest covering roughly 2.5%. The sequences come from whole blood, collected in connection with sensitization to the hapten diphenylcyclopropenone (DPC). These receptors all come from a woman between 40 and 50 years old with alopecia areata. Some clones in this sample may be carry-over from other donors' samples.

In this sample, this clonotype turned up many times. The chain links TRBV28 to TRBJ1-1; D perhaps matches TRBD1 (5 bases). Germline lookup yields CDR1 MDHEN and CDR2 SYDVKM. This CDR3 has 12 amino acids. V was trimmed by 8 bases and J by 5 bases, leaving 12 bases between them. Here the CDR3 DNA reads TGTGCCAGCCACCCTAAGGGGACTGAAGCTTTCTTT. Its protein is CASHPKGTEAFF.

This clonotype was recorded at least ten times. The CDR3: CASSYGGQGEQFF. The CDR3 bases are TGTGCCAGCAGTTACGGAGGACAGGGGGAGCAGTTCTTC. The gene calls are TRBV6-5 and TRBJ2-1; TRBD1 matches at 9 bases. The CDR3 runs to 13 residues. J lost 10 bases, V lost 2 bases, and 3 bases had no gene match. The germline gives CDR1 MNHEY, CDR2 SVGAGI.